The sequence of this T cell receptor (beta chain) was determined in a study of technical replicates of blood from a handful of donors. The CDR3 length is 16 residues. Germline V lookup: CDR1 SGHRS, CDR2 YFSETQ. The ends were cut back, 2 bases at V and 0 bases at J, with 14 bases in the middle. Assay: immunoSEQ multiplex PCR; the TCRdb copy retains only in-frame clones and omits some. Counted here are tens of thousands of clones, about 91% occurring once; the ten biggest clones make up 0.27%. The specimen was T cells isolated from PBMCs. The origin of this receptor is a human donor in good health. J is TRBJ2-5 and V is TRBV5-1; a weak D match, TRBD1 (6 bases). The CDR3 region is CASSFGRTVYQETQYF. The DNA of the CDR3 is TGCGCCAGCAGCTTTGGACGGACAGTTTACCAAGAGACCCAGTACTTC.